This T cell receptor (beta chain) was recorded in a study of Ad26.COV2.S vaccination and SARS-CoV-2 variants (dated by TCRdb to the early 2020s). Some background on the complete study: Vaccine-arm donors came from COV1001, a multicentre, randomized, double-blind, placebo-controlled phase I-IIa trial of Ad26.COV2.S in healthy adults. Ad26.COV2.S was given intramuscularly at 5x10^10 or 1x10^11 viral particles, as a single shot or as two shots 56 days apart. The specificity and breadth of SARS-CoV-2-reactive T cell receptors after Ad26.COV2.S vaccination were assessed by TCRbeta repertoire sequencing. A total of around 32 samples were included in the TCR-sequenced set, comprising around 19 Ad26.COV2.S vaccine recipients, 5 placebo recipients and 8 SARS-CoV-2 convalescent individuals. Trial participants were randomized into five groups of five, in which low-dose or high-dose Ad26.COV2.S was given once or twice, or placebo was given on both occasions. Investigators did not know the trial group allocation while performing experiments and assessing outcomes.

Sequences MNHEY (CDR1) and SVGAGI (CDR2) are obtained from the germline V gene. The junction shows trimming of 5 bases on V and 4 bases on J, plus 17 bases between the germline ends. The CDR3 measures 15 amino acids from cysteine to phenylalanine. Of the read, only the CDR3 DNA is kept; its 45 bases are in frame from base 1. Points on this clone: Its antigen is currently not known. Per-nucleotide qualities are absent, and no much larger clonotype sits a single base away.

The immunoSEQ Assay was used to sequence TCRbeta CDR3 regions. After extraction, genomic DNA underwent amplification by bias-controlled multiplex PCR, followed by high-throughput sequencing. Regarding the original processing steps: To quantify the absolute abundance of every unique TCRbeta CDR3 region, sequences were collapsed and filtered. T cell fraction was estimated by normalizing TCRbeta template counts to usable DNA, which was measured by amplifying reference genes present in all nucleated cells. Repertoire TCRs were annotated as SARS-CoV-2-specific when V gene, CDR3 amino acid sequence and J gene were exactly matched to a known reactive TCR set. The reference SARS-CoV-2 TCR set came from MIRA and was filtered for enrichment in COVID-19-positive ImmuneCODE repertoires, removing public or cross-reactive TCRs. Based on the MIRA antigens, annotated TCRs were further analysed at the level of specific ORF or position within ORF. Breadth was defined as the number of annotated unique rearrangements divided by the total number of unique productive rearrangements, and depth was defined as the summed frequency of the annotated unique rearrangements. Two-sided Wilcoxon rank-sum tests were applied when comparing TCR breadth between groups. In its TCRdb copy, this immuneACCESS table keeps in-frame sequences only and misses some clones. Where compared with another copy, unresolved V genes explain less than half of these, and the others have no known cause. The V and J calls and clone size were taken over from that table, and D and trimming were inferred from the DNA. Recorded for this sample are approximately 410,000 clones; 70% to 90% of them occurred a single time. The ten most abundant clones make up 3.6% of the sample.

Findings and caveats that apply to the study as a whole: According to the authors, total T cell responses may have been underestimated by the TCR breadth and depth analyses. Spike-specific TCR breadth was higher in Ad26.COV2.S recipients than in placebo recipients (P = 0.0014). Comparing responses between vaccine doses or regimens was not something the study was powered to do. After vaccination, substantial breadth of spike-specific CD8+ and CD4+ T cell responses was reported. Non-spike TCR breadth was comparable between vaccine and placebo recipients, consistent with the vaccine containing only spike.

The sample's treatment or condition label is to be understood as: roughly 19 received Ad26.COV2.S at low or high dose, single or two shots; 5 received placebo; per-sample allocation not given. Repertoires of vaccine and placebo recipients were sequenced from samples collected on day 63 after the first injection. Cohort 1b enrolled about 25 adults aged 18-55 years at a single site in Boston, USA, between 29 July and 7 August 2020. Ad26.COV2.S was a replication-incompetent adenovirus type 26 vector that expressed a prefusion-stabilized SARS-CoV-2 spike protein derived from the original Wuhan strain.

The receptor was derived from a person aged 18-65 years who received the Ad26.COV2.S COVID-19 vaccine or a placebo. The rearranged chain carries TRBV6-5 and TRBJ1-2; the D gene is not confidently resolved. The source was peripheral blood, collected in a trial of Ad26.COV2.S vaccine versus placebo. The sequence in DNA is TGTGCCAGCAGTCCCCCAAGGCAGACGGGCTATGGCTACACCTTC. Its translation is CASSPPRQTGYGYTF.